This T cell receptor beta chain was recovered during a study of T cell repertoires in cytomegalovirus infection. Across the whole study: Carrying CMV and the relevant HLA type showed in public TCR beta signatures.

TCRdb itself ran the reads through MiXCR, one entry per CDR3 protein. The table records around 530,000 distinct CDR3 sequences, around 27% of them present only once. Study-level results: Clonotypes of TCR beta that were HLA-C-restricted and CMV-specific dominated the ex vivo response. Of the TCR beta families, the public ones yielded a cumulative frequency that identified carriers of CMV plus the relevant HLA.

A remark on this clonotype: What it binds is unknown.

The sample consisted of PBMCs. The receptor comes from a human donor in good health (CMV status not recorded). Some clones in this sample may be carry-over from other donors' samples.

The CDR3 bases are TGTGCCAGCTCACCCACAGGGGAGTCGGAAGAGACCCAGTACTTC. Translated: CASSPTGESEETQYF. The chain employs TRBV18 and TRBJ2-5, with 7 nucleotides matching TRBD1. The CDR3 extends over 15 amino acids. V dropped 3 bases and J dropped 3; count of bases not matched to a gene: 7. Germline CDR1 is KGHSH and CDR2 is LQKENI.